These 6 T cell receptor beta chains share one sample of origin, sequenced in a study of blood T cell repertoires in COVID-19. Some clones are missing from TCRdb's copy, which holds only in-frame ones; the method was immunoSEQ multiplex PCR. The repertoire holds about 330,000 clones, roughly 90% seen once, with 18% in the top ten. Sequencing was carried out using PBMCs or T cells enriched from blood (not recorded which). These receptors all stem from a woman aged 25 to 39 who had recovered from COVID-19.

The chain couples TRBV27 to TRBJ1-1; unclear D gene. This CDR3 is 14 amino acids long. The germline V gene encodes CDR1 MNHEY and CDR2 SMNVEV (reference sequence). Trimming cost V 3 bases and J 4 bases, with 12 bases left between them. The CDR3 sequence is CASSFTSVFTEAFF. For the CDR3, the DNA is TGTGCCAGCAGTTTCACTAGCGTATTCACTGAAGCTTTCTTT.

The chain has TRBV15 and TRBJ2-1; D possibly corresponds to TRBD2 (6 bases). This CDR3 has 13 residues. Germline loops: CDR1 LNHNV, CDR2 YYDKDF (reference sequence). Deletions cut 3 bases from V and 10 bases from J, with 13 bases between. This CDR3 reads CATSRGGGGEQFF. The CDR3 nucleotides read TGTGCCACCAGCAGGGGGGGAGGCGGGGAGCAGTTCTTC.

This clone has just a few counts. This chain connects TRBV11-2 to TRBJ1-2; D gene unclear. Per the germline V gene, CDR1 is SGHAT and CDR2 is FQNNGV. The ends were cut back, 0 bases at V and 2 bases at J, with 4 bases in the middle. The CDR3 has 13 residues. The CDR3 protein is CASSLDENYGYTF. The CDR3 DNA is TGTGCCAGCAGCTTAGATGAGAACTATGGCTACACCTTC. The whole variable domain, remainder taken from reference TRBV11-2 and TRBJ1-2, is EAGVAQSPRYKIIEKRQSVAFWCNPISGHATLYWYQQILGQGPKLLIQFQNNGVVDDSQLPKDRFSAERLKGVDSTLKIQPAKLEDSAVYLCASSLDENYGYTFGSGTRLTVV.

The V and J genes are TRBV7-3 and TRBJ2-1; 10 positions agree with TRBD2. V was clipped by 2 bases and J by 9 bases; unmatched bases: 13. The CDR3 extends over 17 amino acids. Germline lookup yields CDR1 SGHTA and CDR2 FQGTGA. The CDR3 reads CASSLRLSSGSAGEQFF. The DNA of the CDR3 is TGTGCCAGCAGCTTACGACTATCTAGCGGGAGTGCGGGTGAGCAGTTCTTC.

This rearrangement joins TRBV7-8 to TRBJ2-2; D unresolved. The CDR3 length is 14 residues. V was pared by 1 base and J by 2 bases, with 5 bases between. The V gene's germline CDR1 is SGHVS and CDR2 FQNEAQ. The CDR3 is CASSLGHNTGELFF. CDR3 sequence (DNA): TGTGCCAGCAGCTTAGGGCATAACACCGGGGAGCTGTTTTTT.

The chain combines TRBV6-2 or TRBV6-3 with TRBJ2-4; D unresolved. CDR1 and CDR2 (germline): MNHEY, SVGEGT. Trimming cost V 2 bases and J 8 bases, with 13 bases left between them. CDR3 length: 14 amino acids. The CDR3 loop is CASSYVGRLDIQYF. The CDR3 nucleotides read TGTGCCAGCAGTTACGTCGGCAGGTTAGACATTCAGTACTTC.